This T cell receptor beta chain was profiled in a study of blood T cell repertoires in COVID-19. Overall study context: Spain, Italy and the United States supplied samples that represented acute and convalescent COVID-19. The cDNA or gDNA used as material had been derived from T cells, B-cell-depleted T cells, or PBMCs.

Under the authors' procedure: Reference gene primer amplification gave estimated nucleated cell counts. Data came from immunoSEQ multiplex PCR; TCRdb stores just in-frame clones and leaves some out. The D gene and trimming were derived from the DNA, and the V and J assignments and clone size from that table. Here the sample spans about 54,000 clones, around four fifths being singletons. With 4 bases clipped from V and 7 bases from J, the junction kept 7 bases outside the gene matches. The CDR3 is made up of 14 amino acids. Germline assignment: CDR1 MNHEY and CDR2 SMNVEV (reference sequence). This chain links TRBV27 with TRBJ2-7; 10 positions match TRBD1. Sequenced: peripheral blood. This receptor was identified in a man aged 50 to 59 with acute or convalescent COVID-19. Here the CDR3 reads CASSYGTGVWEQYF. CDR3 DNA sequence: TGTGCCAGCAGTTATGGGACAGGGGTGTGGGAGCAGTACTTC.